Sequencing of this TCR beta chain was carried out in a study of blood T cell repertoires in COVID-19. As for the study in general: Material from acute and convalescent COVID-19 was sourced from the United States, Italy and Spain.

Clones were sequenced by immunoSEQ multiplex PCR, and TCRdb holds only the in-frame ones, with some missing. The sample comprises about 100,000 clones, approximately 91% of which are singletons, and 5.1% rests with the top ten. CDR3 length: 13 residues. V gave up 2 bases and J gave up 6 bases, with 10 bases separating them. Germline V lookup: CDR1 SGHTA, CDR2 FQGNSA. The receptor's source is a human donor in a cohort sampled during active COVID-19. The sample consisted of peripheral blood. The chain is built from TRBV7-2 and TRBJ1-1, with D maybe TRBD1 (5 bases). The CDR3 nucleotides are TGTGCCAGCAGCTTATCCAGGGTTTCTGAAGCTTTCTTT. Translating it yields CASSLSRVSEAFF.